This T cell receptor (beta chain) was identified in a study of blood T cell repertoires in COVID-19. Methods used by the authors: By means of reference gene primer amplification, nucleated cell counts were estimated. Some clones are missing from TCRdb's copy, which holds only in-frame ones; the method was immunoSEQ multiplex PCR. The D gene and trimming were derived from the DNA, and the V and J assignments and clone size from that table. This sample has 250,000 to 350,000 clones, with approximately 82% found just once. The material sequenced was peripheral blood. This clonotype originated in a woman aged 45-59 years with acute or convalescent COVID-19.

The CDR3 loop reads CASSTPPGTGSGYTF. CDR3 sequence (DNA): TGTGCCAGCAGTACGCCCCCCGGGACAGGAAGCGGCTACACCTTC. The chain carries TRBV6-5 and TRBJ1-2; 8 positions match TRBD1. Trimming at V came to 5 bases and at J to 8 bases, leaving 13 bases not matched to a gene. Per germline, CDR1 MNHEY and CDR2 SVGAGI. The length of the CDR3 is 15 residues.